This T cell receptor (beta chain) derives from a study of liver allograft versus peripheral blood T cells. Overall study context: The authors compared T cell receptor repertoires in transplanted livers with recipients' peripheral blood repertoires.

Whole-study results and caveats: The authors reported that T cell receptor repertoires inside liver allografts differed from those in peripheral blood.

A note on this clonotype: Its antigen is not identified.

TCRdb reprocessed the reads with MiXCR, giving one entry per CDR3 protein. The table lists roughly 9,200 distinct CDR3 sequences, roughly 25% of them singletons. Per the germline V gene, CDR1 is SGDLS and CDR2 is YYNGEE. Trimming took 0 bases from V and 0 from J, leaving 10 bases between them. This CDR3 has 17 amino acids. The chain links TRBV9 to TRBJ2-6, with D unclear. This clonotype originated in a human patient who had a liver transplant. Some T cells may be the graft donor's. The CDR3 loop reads CASSVGLMSSGANVLTF. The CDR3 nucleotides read TGTGCCAGCAGCGTAGGATTGATGAGCTCTGGGGCCAACGTCCTGACTTTC.